Each of the 9 T cell receptor beta chains below was sequenced from the same sample in a study of identical twins (dated by TCRdb to 2016 to 2017). Library generation was performed with 5' RACE. The instrument given in TCRdb is Illumina HiSeq 2000. TCRdb trimmed the raw reads at Q25, called clones with MiXCR and kept productive beta chains. Rows are combined by CDR3 protein, so each entry shows the most common genes and DNA. The sample table holds roughly 690,000 distinct CDR3 sequences, of which 21% were seen once. In total, the top ten clones hold over 4% of the sample. These data were also reused for a study on T cells expressing NK-cell markers.

Sequenced material: PBMCs. The receptor source for this set is a woman between 18 and 29 years old in good health.

This rearrangement joins TRBV14 to TRBJ2-7, with 8 bases that match TRBD1. CDR1 and CDR2 (germline): SGHDN, FVKESK. CDR3 size: 15 residues. Trimming cost V 3 bases and J 5 bases; bases outside gene matches: 9. CDR3 sequence: CASSQARTGINEQYF. DNA of the CDR3: TGTGCCAGCAGCCAGGCTAGGACAGGGATCAACGAGCAGTACTTC.

The rearrangement uses TRBV29-1 and TRBJ2-7; 9 nucleotides line up with TRBD1. The length of the CDR3 is 11 residues. Unmatched junction bases numbered 4, after V lost 4 bases and J lost 9 bases. CDR1 SQVTM and CDR2 ANQGSEA come from the germline V gene. The CDR3 sequence is CSVATGGGQYF. For the CDR3, the DNA is TGCAGCGTTGCCACAGGGGGCGGGCAGTACTTC.

This chain joins TRBV5-1 and TRBJ1-1; TRBD1 is a possible D gene (6 bases). The CDR3 length is 15 residues. Germline lookup yields CDR1 SGHRS and CDR2 YFSETQ. V lost 0 bases to trimming and J lost 5 bases, with 14 bases between them. The CDR3 is CASSLATGLETEAFF. CDR3 nucleotides: TGCGCCAGCAGCTTGGCTACAGGGCTCGAAACTGAAGCTTTCTTT.

The chain couples TRBV15 to TRBJ2-2, with D tentatively TRBD2 (8 bases). Trimming took off 2 bases at V and 5 bases at J, with 15 bases between the two ends. CDR1 is LNHNV and CDR2 is YYDKDF in the germline V gene (reference sequence). The CDR3 is made up of 16 amino acids. CDR3 loop: CATSRPRGGQTGELFF. The CDR3 coding sequence is TGTGCCACCAGCAGACCCCGGGGGGGACAGACCGGGGAGCTGTTTTTT. Based on the CDR3 plus reference TRBV15 and TRBJ2-2, the full variable domain is DAMVIQNPRYQVTQFGKPVTLSCSQTLNHNVMYWYQQKSSQAPKLLFHYYDKDFNNEADTPDNFQSRRPNTSFCFLDIRSPGLGDTAMYLCATSRPRGGQTGELFFGEGSRLTVL.

V is TRBV29-1 and J is TRBJ2-5; 8 positions agree with TRBD2. Germline-derived CDR1 and CDR2 are SQVTM and ANQGSEA. CDR3 length: 14 residues. V dropped 7 bases and J dropped 5; count of bases not matched to a gene: 12. This CDR3 is CSAYSPLAGETQYF. DNA for the CDR3: TGCAGCGCCTACTCACCCCTAGCGGGCGAGACCCAGTACTTC.

The chain uses TRBV6-5 and TRBJ1-6, with 8 nucleotides matching TRBD1. CDR1 is MNHEY and CDR2 is SVGAGI in the germline V gene. The V segment lost 0 bases and the J segment 9 bases; nucleotides outside the gene matches: 4. The CDR3 totals 15 residues. The CDR3 here is CASSYSKQGGSPLHF. The CDR3 nucleotides are TGTGCCAGCAGTTACTCGAAACAGGGGGGTTCACCCCTCCACTTT.

This chain joins TRBV4-1 and TRBJ2-3; the D gene is possibly TRBD2 (5 bases). The length of the CDR3 is 15 residues. Trimming pared 5 bases from V and 6 bases from J, leaving 18 bases between. Per germline, CDR1 MGHRA and CDR2 YSYEKL. In DNA, the CDR3 is TGCGCCAGCAGCTCCCGAGTCAGAGGGTTGGATACGCAGTATTTT. Translation gives CASSSRVRGLDTQYF.

This clonotype was seen more than once but under ten times. CDR3 sequence: CASSLRQTQYF. In DNA, the CDR3 is TGTGCCAGCAGCTTAAGGCAGACCCAGTACTTC. J is TRBJ2-5 and V is TRBV7-6, with D unresolved. Deletions cut 2 bases from V and 6 bases from J, with 4 bases between. The germline V gene has CDR1 SGHVS and CDR2 FNYEAQ. The CDR3 consists of 11 residues.

J is TRBJ2-6 and V is TRBV7-9, with D maybe TRBD2 (5 bases). CDR3 length: 17 residues. Between the trimmed V and J ends, which lost 5 bases and 0 bases, there was a span of 14 bases. Germline CDR1 is SEHNR and CDR2 is FQNEAQ (reference sequence). The CDR3 DNA follows: TGTGCCAGCAGCCCAAGAGGACTCAGCTCTGGGGCCAACGTCCTGACTTTC. Amino acids: CASSPRGLSSGANVLTF.